This TCR beta chain derives from a study of T cell changes during pregnancy in multiple sclerosis. This clone was seen only once. Sequenced by immunoSEQ multiplex PCR; TCRdb stores in-frame clones only, minus some. Among approximately 92,000 clones listed, about 94% were seen once. Source: peripheral blood, taken after pregnancy. The TCR sequence derives from a female donor with multiple sclerosis, enrolled in a pregnancy study.

The CDR3 region is CSVVIGNTIYF. The CDR3 nucleotides read TGCAGTGTTGTGATCGGGAACACCATATATTTT. The genes are TRBV20-1 and TRBJ1-3; no firm D call. The CDR3 is made up of 11 amino acids. The ends were cut back, 7 bases at V and 7 bases at J, with 11 bases in the middle. Per germline, CDR1 DFQATT and CDR2 SNEGSKA (reference sequence).